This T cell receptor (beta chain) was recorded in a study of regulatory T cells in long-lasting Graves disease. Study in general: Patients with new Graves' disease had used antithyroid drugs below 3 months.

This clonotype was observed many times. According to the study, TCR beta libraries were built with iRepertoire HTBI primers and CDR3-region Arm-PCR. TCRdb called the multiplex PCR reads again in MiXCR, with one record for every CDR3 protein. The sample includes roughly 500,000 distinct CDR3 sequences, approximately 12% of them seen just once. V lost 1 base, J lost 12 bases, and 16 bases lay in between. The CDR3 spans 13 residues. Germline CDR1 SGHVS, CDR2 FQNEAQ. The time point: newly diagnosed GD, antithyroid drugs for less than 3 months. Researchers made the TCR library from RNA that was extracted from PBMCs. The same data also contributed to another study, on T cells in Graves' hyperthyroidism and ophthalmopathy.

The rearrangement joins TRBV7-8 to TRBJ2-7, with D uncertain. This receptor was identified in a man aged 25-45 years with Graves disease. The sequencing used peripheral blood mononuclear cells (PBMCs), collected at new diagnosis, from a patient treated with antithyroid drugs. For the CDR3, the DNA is TGTGCCAGCAGCTTAGATAGGTCCTCGCTCCCGTACTTC. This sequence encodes CASSLDRSSLPYF.